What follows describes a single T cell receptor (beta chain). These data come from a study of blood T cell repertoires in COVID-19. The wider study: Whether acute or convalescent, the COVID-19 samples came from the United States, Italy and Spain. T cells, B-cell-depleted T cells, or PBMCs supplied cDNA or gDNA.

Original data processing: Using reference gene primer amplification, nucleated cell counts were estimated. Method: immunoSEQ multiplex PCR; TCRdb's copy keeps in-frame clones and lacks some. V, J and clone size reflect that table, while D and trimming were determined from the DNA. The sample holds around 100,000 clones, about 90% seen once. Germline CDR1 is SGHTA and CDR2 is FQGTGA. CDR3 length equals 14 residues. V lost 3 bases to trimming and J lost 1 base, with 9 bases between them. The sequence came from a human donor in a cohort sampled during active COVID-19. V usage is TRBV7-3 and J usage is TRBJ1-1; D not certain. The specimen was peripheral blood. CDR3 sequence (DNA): TGTGCCAGCAGCTTGCACCCAGGGAACACTGAAGCTTTCTTT. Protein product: CASSLHPGNTEAFF.